This TCR beta chain was captured by sequencing in a study of vaccination effects on CD4 cells after COVID-19. Points from the study as a whole: Of the vaccine-induced clones from healthy vaccinees, merely 1 of 255 recognized common cold coronaviruses as well.

Within the ViraFEST assay, antigen-specific CD4+ T cells underwent expansion with viral peptide pools prior to sequencing. Investigators separated out CD4+ T cells once around nine days of culture had passed. Of the BNT162b2 and mRNA-1273 vaccines, participants received two doses of one or the other. Sequencing was performed with immunoSEQ multiplex PCR; in TCRdb, only in-frame clones are kept and a portion is missing. The sample carries 65,000 to 70,000 clones, approximately 76% recorded once. In the case of this clone: The antigen is not known.

The V gene's germline CDR1 is SGHNT and CDR2 YYREEE (reference sequence). This CDR3 region has 15 residues. V was clipped by 1 base and J by 5 bases, with 12 bases between them. The clonotype comes from a human donor who received a COVID-19 vaccine. The chain uses TRBV5-4 and TRBJ2-2; D gene uncertain. The sequences come from CD4+ T cells from PBMCs cultured with HCoV-OC43 spike peptides, collected after COVID-19 vaccination. Documented subset: HCoV-OC43 spike overlapping peptide pool stimulation. CDR3 protein: CASSLQKGNTGELFF. In DNA form, the CDR3 reads TGTGCCAGCAGCTTGCAAAAAGGGAATACCGGGGAGCTGTTTTTT.